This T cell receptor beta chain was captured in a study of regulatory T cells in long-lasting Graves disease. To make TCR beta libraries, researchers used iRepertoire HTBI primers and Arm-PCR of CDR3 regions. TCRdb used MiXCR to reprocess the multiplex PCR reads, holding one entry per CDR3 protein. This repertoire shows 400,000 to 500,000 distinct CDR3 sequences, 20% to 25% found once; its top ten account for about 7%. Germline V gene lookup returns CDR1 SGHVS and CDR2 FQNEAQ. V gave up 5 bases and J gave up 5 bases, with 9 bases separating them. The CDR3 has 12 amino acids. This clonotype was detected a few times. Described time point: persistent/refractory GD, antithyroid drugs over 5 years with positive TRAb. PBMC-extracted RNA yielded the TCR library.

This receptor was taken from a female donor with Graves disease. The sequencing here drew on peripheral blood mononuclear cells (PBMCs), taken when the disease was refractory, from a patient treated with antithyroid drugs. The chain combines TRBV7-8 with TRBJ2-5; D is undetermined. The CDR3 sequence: CASSRIFETQYF. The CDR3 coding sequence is TGTGCCAGCAGCCGAATTTTTGAGACCCAGTACTTC. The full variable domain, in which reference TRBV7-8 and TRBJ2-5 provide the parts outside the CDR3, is GAGVSQSPRYKVAKRGQDVALRCDPISGHVSLFWYQQALGQGPEFLTYFQNEAQLDKSGLPSDRFFAERPEGSVSTLKIQRTQQEDSAVYLCASSRIFETQYFGPGTRLLVL.